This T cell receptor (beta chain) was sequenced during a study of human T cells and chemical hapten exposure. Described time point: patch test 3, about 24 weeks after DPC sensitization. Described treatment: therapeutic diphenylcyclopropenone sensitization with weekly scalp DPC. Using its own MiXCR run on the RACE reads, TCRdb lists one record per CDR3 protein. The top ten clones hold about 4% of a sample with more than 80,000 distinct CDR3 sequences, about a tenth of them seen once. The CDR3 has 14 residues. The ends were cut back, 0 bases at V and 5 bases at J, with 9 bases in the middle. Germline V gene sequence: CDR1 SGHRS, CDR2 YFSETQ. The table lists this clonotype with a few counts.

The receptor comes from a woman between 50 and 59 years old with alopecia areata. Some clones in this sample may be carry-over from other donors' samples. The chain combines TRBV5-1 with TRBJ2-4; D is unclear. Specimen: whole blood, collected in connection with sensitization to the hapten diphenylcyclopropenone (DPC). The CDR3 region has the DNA TGCGCCAGCAGCTTGGCCTCGCATGAAAACATTCAGTACTTC. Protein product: CASSLASHENIQYF.